The 2 T cell receptor beta chains below were found in one sample sequenced in a study of cytomegalovirus exposure and HLA in healthy donors. Researchers ran the PCR with 60 Vbeta and 13 Jbeta primers. Sequencing used immunoSEQ multiplex PCR; TCRdb keeps in-frame clones, though not all of them. The table records more than 150,000 clones, more than 60% of them present only once. The sample taken for sequencing was PBMCs. These receptor sequences come from a woman in her thirties or forties in good health and CMV-seropositive.

This chain links TRBV5-6 with TRBJ2-5, with a tentative D call TRBD1 (6 bases). Deletions cut 4 bases from V and 4 bases from J, with 17 bases between. The CDR3 is 15 amino acids. The germline gives CDR1 SGHDT, CDR2 YYEEEE. CDR3 nucleotide sequence: TGTGCCAGCAGCAGGGGTACAGGGAAAGGAGAGACCCAGTACTTC. It codes for CASSRGTGKGETQYF.

The V call is TRBV5-6, the J call TRBJ1-6, with a tentative D call TRBD1 (6 bases). CDR1 is SGHDT, CDR2 YYEEEE, per germline. V lost 0 bases, J lost 9 bases, and 7 bases lay in between. The CDR3 length is 13 residues. The CDR3: CASSLGRGSPLHF. The CDR3, as DNA: TGTGCCAGCAGCTTGGGCAGGGGTTCACCCCTCCACTTT.